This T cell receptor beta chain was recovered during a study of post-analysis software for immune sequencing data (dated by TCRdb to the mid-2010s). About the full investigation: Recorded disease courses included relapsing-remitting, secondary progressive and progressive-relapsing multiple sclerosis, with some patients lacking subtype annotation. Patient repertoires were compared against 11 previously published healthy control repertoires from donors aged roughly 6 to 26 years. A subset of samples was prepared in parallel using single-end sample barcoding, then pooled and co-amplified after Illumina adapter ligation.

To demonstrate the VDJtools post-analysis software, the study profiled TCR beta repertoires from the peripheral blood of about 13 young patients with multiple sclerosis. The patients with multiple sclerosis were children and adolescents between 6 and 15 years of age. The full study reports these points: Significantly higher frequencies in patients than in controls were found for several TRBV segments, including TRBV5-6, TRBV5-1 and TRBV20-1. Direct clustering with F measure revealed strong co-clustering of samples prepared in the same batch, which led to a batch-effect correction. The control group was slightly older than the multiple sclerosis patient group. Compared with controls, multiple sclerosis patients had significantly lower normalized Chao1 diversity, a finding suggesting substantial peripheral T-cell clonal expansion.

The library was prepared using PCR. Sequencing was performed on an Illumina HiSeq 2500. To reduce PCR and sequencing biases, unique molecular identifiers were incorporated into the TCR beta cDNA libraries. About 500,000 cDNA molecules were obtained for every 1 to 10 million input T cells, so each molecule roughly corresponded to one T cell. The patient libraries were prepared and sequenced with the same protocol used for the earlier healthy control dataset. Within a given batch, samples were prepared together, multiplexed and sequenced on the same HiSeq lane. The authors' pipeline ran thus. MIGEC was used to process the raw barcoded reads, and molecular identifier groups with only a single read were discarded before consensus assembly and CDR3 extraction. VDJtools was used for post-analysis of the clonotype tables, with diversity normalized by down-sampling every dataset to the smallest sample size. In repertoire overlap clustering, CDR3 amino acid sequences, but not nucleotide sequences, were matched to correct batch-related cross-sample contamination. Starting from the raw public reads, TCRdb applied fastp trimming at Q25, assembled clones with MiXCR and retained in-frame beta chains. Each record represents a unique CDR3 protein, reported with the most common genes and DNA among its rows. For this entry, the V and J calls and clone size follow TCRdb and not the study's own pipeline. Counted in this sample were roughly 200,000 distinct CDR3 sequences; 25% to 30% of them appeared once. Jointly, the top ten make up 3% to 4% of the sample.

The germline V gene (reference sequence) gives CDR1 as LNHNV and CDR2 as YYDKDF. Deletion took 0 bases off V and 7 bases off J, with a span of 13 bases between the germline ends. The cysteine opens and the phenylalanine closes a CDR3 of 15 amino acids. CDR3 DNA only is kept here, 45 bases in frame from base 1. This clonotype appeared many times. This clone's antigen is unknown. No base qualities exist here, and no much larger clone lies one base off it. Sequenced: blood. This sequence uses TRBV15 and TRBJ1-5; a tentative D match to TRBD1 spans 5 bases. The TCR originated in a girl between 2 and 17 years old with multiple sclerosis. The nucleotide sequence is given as TGTGCCACCAGCAGAGATCCAGGGCCGGGGCAGCCCCAGCATTTT. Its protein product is CATSRDPGPGQPQHF.